Listed below are T cell receptor beta chains from one sample, sequenced in a study of blood T cell repertoires in COVID-19. The protocol was immunoSEQ multiplex PCR, while the TCRdb copy is restricted to in-frame clones and leaves out a portion. The sample carries more than 200,000 clones, over 85% recorded once. Sequences were obtained from PBMCs or T cells enriched from blood (not recorded which). Receptors originate from a woman in her twenties or thirties with acute COVID-19. The CDR3 runs from the conserved cysteine through the conserved F or W. The order of the fields is clone size, D gene, J gene, CDR3 length, V gene, CDR3 DNA, CDR3 protein. The D gene is left open where the match is weak. Size tells how often a clone was seen (once, few, many) or the class of an expanded clone, and some rows leave it out.

NA	TRBD1	TRBJ1-4	15	TRBV19	TGTGCCAGTACCACCCGGGACAGGGGCGGTGAAAAACTGTTTTTT	CASTTRDRGGEKLFF
NA	NA	TRBJ2-3	13	TRBV9	TGTGCCAGCAGCGTGTTAGCGTCGGATACGCAGTATTTT	CASSVLASDTQYF
NA	NA	TRBJ2-1	15	TRBV7-2	TGTGCCAGCAGCTTAATGGTACAGGCGCGGGGCGAGCAGTTCTTC	CASSLMVQARGEQFF
NA	NA	TRBJ2-3	16	TRBV5-1	TGCGCCAGCAGCCCGGGGGACTCGCAACACGCAGATACGCAGTATTTT	CASSPGDSQHADTQYF
NA	TRBD2	TRBJ2-5	15	TRBV6-4	TGTGCCAGCAGTACCACTAGCGGGGGGCAAGAGACCCAGTACTTC	CASSTTSGGQETQYF
NA	NA	TRBJ2-7	15	TRBV2	TGTGCCAGCAGGAACTTAGCACCCCCGTCCTACGAGCAGTACTTC	CASRNLAPPSYEQYF
once	NA	TRBJ2-3	15	TRBV19	TGTGCCAGTACTCTCCTGGGCGGGCGCACAGATACGCAGTATTTT	CASTLLGGRTDTQYF
NA	NA	TRBJ2-3	14	TRBV7-2	TGTGCCAGCAGCTTAGAAGTGAGGACAGATACGCAGTATTTT	CASSLEVRTDTQYF
NA	TRBD1	TRBJ2-7	14	TRBV6-2/TRBV6-3	TGTGCCAGCAGCCCCACCGGGACAGGTCACGAGCAGTACTTC	CASSPTGTGHEQYF
NA	TRBD1	TRBJ1-2	12	TRBV7-2	TGTGCCAGCAGCTTAGGGACAGGGGGCTACACCTTC	CASSLGTGGYTF
once	TRBD2	TRBJ2-1	15	TRBV11-2	TGTGCCAGCAGCCTTAGACTAGCGGGGGCCTATGAGCAGTTCTTC	CASSLRLAGAYEQFF
NA	NA	TRBJ1-5	16	TRBV5-5	TGTGCCAGCAGCTTGTCTCCAGGGGATAGCAATCAGCCCCAGCATTTT	CASSLSPGDSNQPQHF
NA	NA	TRBJ2-2	13	TRBV7-8	TGTGCCAGCAGCTACATAATCACCGGGGAGCTGTTTTTT	CASSYIITGELFF
NA	TRBD1	TRBJ1-1	17	TRBV9	TGTGCCAGCAGCGTATCTCGATTAGGGACAGGGGGCACTGAAGCTTTCTTT	CASSVSRLGTGGTEAFF
NA	TRBD1	TRBJ2-1	14	TRBV19	TGTGCCAGTAGTAGACAGGGGGCCCGCAATGAGCAGTTCTTC	CASSRQGARNEQFF
NA	NA	TRBJ1-2	12	TRBV27	TGTGCCAGCAGTTCCGGGTTGTATGGCTACACCTTC	CASSSGLYGYTF
NA	NA	TRBJ1-3	15	TRBV5-1	TGCGCCAGCAGCTCTGTCAGCGGCTCTGGAAACACCATATATTTT	CASSSVSGSGNTIYF
NA	NA	TRBJ1-5	14	TRBV27	TGTGCCAGCAGCCCCGCGGGGCAGAATCAGCCCCAGCATTTT	CASSPAGQNQPQHF
NA	TRBD1	TRBJ1-5	16	TRBV5-1	TGCGCCAGCAGCTTGGAACCTACAGGGGGTAATCAGCCCCAGCATTTT	CASSLEPTGGNQPQHF
once	NA	TRBJ1-1	13	TRBV30	TGTGCCTGGAGATTACAGGCCAGCACTGAAGCTTTCTTT	CAWRLQASTEAFF
NA	NA	TRBJ1-2	14	TRBV5-6	TGTGCCAGCAGCCTTGGGGGCAATTTGGATGGCTACACCTTC	CASSLGGNLDGYTF
NA	NA	TRBJ1-2	15	TRBV19	TGTGCCAGTAGTATTACCGCGGGGGCTCTCTATGGCTACACCTTC	CASSITAGALYGYTF
NA	TRBD1	TRBJ1-1	14	TRBV15	TGTGCCACCAGGCACAGGGGCGGTGAGACTGAAGCTTTCTTT	CATRHRGGETEAFF
NA	TRBD1	TRBJ1-5	14	TRBV11-3	TGTGCCAGCAGCTCACAGGGGATGAGGCAGCCCCAGCATTTT	CASSSQGMRQPQHF
NA	TRBD2	TRBJ2-2	15	TRBV2	TGTGCCAGCAGCCTACTAGCGGGGGGGACCGGGGAGCTGTTTTTT	CASSLLAGGTGELFF
NA	TRBD1	TRBJ1-1	14	TRBV29-1	TGCAGCGTTCGTACAGGGGGGGTGAACACTGAAGCTTTCTTT	CSVRTGGVNTEAFF
NA	NA	TRBJ1-2	14	TRBV5-5	TGTGCCAGCAGCTTGGAACTGGGGGCAAGGGGCTACACCTTC	CASSLELGARGYTF
NA	TRBD1	TRBJ1-1	15	TRBV9	TGTGCCAGCAGCTTCAGGGGGGATTTGAACACTGAAGCTTTCTTT	CASSFRGDLNTEAFF
many	NA	TRBJ2-3	12	TRBV4-1	TGCGCCACCGCCAGTAGCACAGATACGCAGTATTTT	CATASSTDTQYF
NA	TRBD2	TRBJ2-1	15	TRBV19	TGTGCCAGTAGTATAGTTACTAGCGGAAACAATGAGCAGTTCTTC	CASSIVTSGNNEQFF
NA	TRBD1	TRBJ1-1	12	TRBV6-5	TGTGCCAGCAAACAGGGGGCAAGTGAAGCTTTCTTT	CASKQGASEAFF
NA	TRBD2	TRBJ2-1	15	TRBV11-1	TGTGCCAGCAGCTTAGCTCCGGGGGGGCCGCGAGAGCAGTTCTTC	CASSLAPGGPREQFF
NA	NA	TRBJ1-1	13	TRBV6-5	TGTGCCAGCAGCTCCGGGAGGGATAATGAAGCTTTCTTT	CASSSGRDNEAFF
NA	NA	TRBJ1-2	13	TRBV5-5	TGTGCCAGCAGCTTGGTTTCAGAGGGTGGCTACACCTTC	CASSLVSEGGYTF
NA	TRBD2	TRBJ2-5	16	TRBV5-1	TGCGCCAGCAGCTCCGCTGGACTAGCGGGCCAAGAGACCCAGTACTTC	CASSSAGLAGQETQYF
NA	TRBD1	TRBJ2-3	16	TRBV4-1	TGCGCCAGCAGCCAAATCCGACAGGGAGGCACAGATACGCAGTATTTT	CASSQIRQGGTDTQYF
NA	NA	TRBJ2-7	14	TRBV7-5	TGTGTCAGAACCCGATATAAAGCCTCCTACGAGCAGTACTTC	CVRTRYKASYEQYF
NA	NA	TRBJ1-5	13	TRBV2	TGTGCCACCTCACCCTATAGCAATCAGCCCCAGCATTTT	CATSPYSNQPQHF
NA	NA	TRBJ1-2	16	TRBV6-1	TGTGCCAGCAGTGAACTCCCGGACCAGGGTATTGGTGGCTACACCTTC	CASSELPDQGIGGYTF
NA	NA	TRBJ2-7	13	TRBV12-3/TRBV12-4	TGTGCCAGCACTTACGGAGCGCTGGACGAGCAGTACTTC	CASTYGALDEQYF